This T cell receptor beta chain was recorded in a study of post-analysis software for immune sequencing data. The library was made from cDNA and included unique molecular identifiers. TCRdb reanalysed the PCR reads using MiXCR and keeps one entry per CDR3 protein. The sample carries 380,000 or so distinct CDR3 sequences, around a third recorded once. Notes on the study in general: With TRBV5-6, TRBV5-1 and TRBV20-1 included, about 5 TRBV segments were more frequent in patients than in controls.

Looked up from germline, CDR1 is SGHAT and CDR2 is FQDESV (reference sequence). The V and J ends lost 5 bases and 2 bases respectively, with 12 bases between them. The CDR3 is 14 amino acids. For this clonotype: No antigen is known for it.

Sequencing was carried out using blood. The sequence came from a girl aged 5-17 years with multiple sclerosis. V is TRBV11-1 and J is TRBJ1-2; perhaps TRBD1 as D (5 bases). The CDR3 loop reads CASSPSGTNYGYTF. As DNA, the CDR3 is TGTGCCAGCAGCCCGTCCGGGACCAACTATGGCTACACCTTC.